This T cell receptor beta chain was identified in a study of cytomegalovirus exposure and HLA in healthy donors. Across the study: The approximately 130 validation repertoires and the approximately 700 first-cohort repertoires shared a platform, a later analysis reported.

Assay used: immunoSEQ multiplex PCR; TCRdb lists only in-frame clones, some missing. The data hold under 150,000 clones, with roughly 86% observed a single time. Study outcomes and limitations: A list of about 160 TCR beta chains associated with cytomegalovirus was given. The TCR clusters that emerged in the first cohort tended, a later analysis found, to co-occur in the 110 or so validation repertoires.

J was trimmed by 2 bases and V by 1 base; bases with no gene match: 8. The CDR3 runs to 16 residues. Germline V CDR1 and CDR2: SGHDT, YYEEEE. The donors were part of the roughly 120-subject validation cohort, which stood apart from the roughly 730-subject first cohort. This clone was seen a single time. Its specificity is unknown. This clonotype originated in a woman in her twenties or thirties in good health and CMV-seronegative. The chain links TRBV5-6 to TRBJ1-2, with 7 positions matching TRBD1. The sequencing sample was made of PBMCs. In nucleotides, the CDR3 is TGTGCCAGCAGCTTGCTGATGGAGGGACAGAACTATGGCTACACCTTC. Its protein product is CASSLLMEGQNYGYTF.